Listed here are 5 T cell receptor beta chains from one sample, sequenced in a study of blood T cell repertoires in COVID-19. Profiled with immunoSEQ multiplex PCR; TCRdb holds only in-frame clones, not every one. The sample shows 100,000 or so clones, just under 95% of them seen only once. The sequencing sample was made of peripheral blood. The receptor source for this set is a woman aged 50 to 60 with COVID-19, enrolled during active disease.

CDR3 amino acids: CVSSRLGQGAKNYGYTF. In DNA, the CDR3 is TGCGTCTCAAGTCGTCTAGGACAGGGGGCGAAGAACTATGGCTACACCTTC. The rearrangement uses TRBV5-1 and TRBJ1-2; 11 bases are a match to TRBD1. Germline V gene sequence: CDR1 SGHRS, CDR2 YFSETQ. The CDR3 runs to 17 residues.

This sequence joins TRBV24-1 and TRBJ2-7; D gene uncertain. Looked up from germline, CDR1 is KGHDR and CDR2 is SFDVKD. V was cut by 1 base and J by 3 bases, with 9 bases left in between. CDR3 length: 14 amino acids. CDR3 sequence: CATSDFTRIYEQYV. As DNA, the CDR3 is TGTGCCACCAGTGATTTCACCAGAATCTACGAGCAGTACGTC.

This chain connects TRBV9 to TRBJ1-2; TRBD1 matches 10 bases. The CDR3 is 16 residues long. Per germline, CDR1 SGDLS and CDR2 YYNGEE. V gave up 3 bases and J gave up 4 bases; unmatched junction bases: 9. In nucleotides, the CDR3 is TGTGCCAGCAGCGCCACCGGGACAGGGGTGTCCTATGGCTACACCTTC. Its translation: CASSATGTGVSYGYTF.

This clone showed up just a few times. The chain uses TRBV10-3 and TRBJ1-1, with 9 bases that match TRBD1. Trimming took 5 bases from V and 4 from J; bases not matched to a gene: 2. The CDR3 extends over 13 amino acids. Germline CDR1 reads ENHRY; CDR2 reads SYGVKD. DNA of the CDR3: TGTGCCATCAGTAGACAGGGGGGCACTGAAGCTTTCTTT. It encodes CAISRQGGTEAFF.

The V gene is TRBV15, the J gene TRBJ1-3; a weak D match, TRBD1 (5 bases). The CDR3 totals 16 residues. Germline CDR1 and CDR2: LNHNV and YYDKDF (reference sequence). V was clipped by 5 bases and J by 0 bases, with 14 bases between them. The CDR3 protein is CATSPTRVSSGNTIYF. CDR3 DNA: TGTGCCACCAGCCCTACCAGGGTTTCCTCTGGAAACACCATATATTTT. The variable domain in full, completed from reference TRBV15 and TRBJ1-3, reads DAMVIQNPRYQVTQFGKPVTLSCSQTLNHNVMYWYQQKSSQAPKLLFHYYDKDFNNEADTPDNFQSRRPNTSFCFLDIRSPGLGDTAMYLCATSPTRVSSGNTIYFGEGSWLTVV.